Below, 24 T cell receptor beta chains from the same sample are listed, as sequenced in a study of identical twins. TCRdb ran MiXCR on the 5' RACE reads and lists one entry per CDR3 protein. The data contain about 210,000 distinct CDR3 sequences, around 10% of them singletons. Sequencing was performed on memory (CD45RO+) T cells sorted from blood. Source of these receptors: a young woman in good health.

The genes are TRBV5-1 and TRBJ2-3, with TRBD2 as a possible D gene (5 bases). V gave up 4 bases and J gave up 4 bases, with 13 bases separating them. Looked up from germline, CDR1 is SGHRS and CDR2 is YFSETQ. This CDR3 spans 14 amino acids. The CDR3 protein is CASSPTSSPDTQYF. The CDR3 region has the DNA TGCGCCAGCAGCCCAACTAGTAGCCCAGATACGCAGTATTTT.

There are many counts of this clonotype. This chain uses TRBV11-3 with TRBJ2-1; D remains unclear. The CDR3 totals 12 residues. Germline V CDR1 and CDR2: SGHNT, YENEEA. The V and J ends lost 6 bases and 4 bases respectively, with 7 bases between them. CDR3 coding DNA: TGTGCCAGCAGAAAGGGTTACAATGAGCAGTTCTTC. This translates into CASRKGYNEQFF.

V is TRBV10-2 and J is TRBJ1-5; TRBD1 matches at 9 bases. Germline lookup yields CDR1 WSHSY and CDR2 SAAADI. The V gene end was trimmed by 3 bases and the J gene end by 5 bases; junction bases not matched to a gene: 2. The CDR3 totals 14 residues. CDR3: CASSEQGAYQPQHF. The CDR3, as DNA: TGCGCCAGCAGTGAACAGGGGGCTTATCAGCCCCAGCATTTT.

The gene calls are TRBV19 and TRBJ2-3; a weak D match, TRBD1 (5 bases). V shed 8 bases and J shed 5 bases, with 11 bases lying between them. The CDR3 loop spans 12 amino acids. Looked up from germline, CDR1 is LNHDA and CDR2 is SQIVND (reference sequence). The CDR3 loop is CASLERGDTQYF. The CDR3 DNA reads as TGTGCCAGTTTGGAAAGGGGAGATACGCAGTATTTT.

This sequence joins TRBV4-3 and TRBJ1-3, with 7 bases lining up with TRBD1. Germline V gene data show CDR1 as LGHNA and CDR2 as YSLEER. The CDR3 sequence is 15 residues long. After removal of 6 bases from V and 1 base from J, the junction contained 6 bases not matched to a gene. CDR3 bases: TGCGCCAGCAGAACTGACAGGGCGTCTGGAAACACCATATATTTT. As protein: CASRTDRASGNTIYF.

The sample holds many counts of this clonotype. The V call is TRBV5-1, the J call TRBJ1-6; D possibly corresponds to TRBD1 (6 bases). This CDR3 is 16 amino acids long. The ends were cut back, 5 bases at V and 7 bases at J, with 19 bases in the middle. Germline CDR1 and CDR2: SGHRS and YFSETQ. CDR3 coding DNA: TGCGCCAGCAGTGGGTCAACAGGGAGTCGGAATTCACCCCTCCACTTT. Translation gives CASSGSTGSRNSPLHF.

This clonotype was seen a handful of times. V gene TRBV10-3 combines with J gene TRBJ1-3; 7 bases line up with TRBD1. Germline CDR1 reads ENHRY; CDR2 reads SYGVKD. This CDR3 has 15 amino acids. V lost 4 bases and J lost 0; bases outside the gene matches: 3. In DNA form, the CDR3 reads TGTGCCATCAGTGGGGGGGACAGCTCTGGAAACACCATATATTTT. Amino acids: CAISGGDSSGNTIYF.

This clonotype was observed a handful of times. This rearrangement joins TRBV6-1 to TRBJ1-2; 8 bases fit TRBD1. The CDR3 totals 15 residues. V shed 6 bases, J shed 5 bases, and the junction held 11 bases outside the gene matches. Germline V lookup: CDR1 MNHNS, CDR2 SASEGT. The CDR3 bases are TGTGCCAGCAGGGATCACCAGGGGGCTGGGTATGGCTACACCTTC. It yields the protein CASRDHQGAGYGYTF.

This clonotype was seen repeatedly, ten times or more. The gene calls are TRBV4-3 and TRBJ1-2, with TRBD1 as a possible D gene (6 bases). Germline lookup yields CDR1 LGHNA and CDR2 YSLEER. The CDR3 runs 15 residues. Between the trimmed V and J ends, which lost 1 base and 3 bases, there was a span of 12 bases. DNA of the CDR3: TGCGCCAGCAGCCAAGTTTACGGGGGCTACTATGGCTACACCTTC. It is translated as CASSQVYGGYYGYTF.

This clonotype was seen ten or more times. The chain uses TRBV12-3 or TRBV12-4 and TRBJ2-1, with a weak D call TRBD2 (7 bases). The germline V and J ends were trimmed by 5 bases and 7 bases, with 18 bases remaining between them. The length of the CDR3 is 15 residues. In DNA form, the CDR3 reads TGTGCCAGCAGTCGCTGGGGGGGGGCTGGGAATGAGCAGTTCTTC. Translated: CASSRWGGAGNEQFF.

This clonotype was found many times. The J gene is TRBJ2-1, the V gene TRBV7-2; perhaps TRBD1 as D (7 bases). Trimming stripped 2 bases from V and 10 bases from J, with 12 bases between. The germline CDR1 and CDR2 sequences are SGHTA and FQGNSA. The CDR3 runs 13 residues. The chain's CDR3 is CASSLFQGGEQFF. The CDR3 DNA reads TGTGCCAGCAGCTTATTCCAGGGGGGAGAGCAGTTCTTC.

This clonotype was detected only a few times. The chain joins TRBV3-1 to TRBJ1-5, with TRBD1 identical over 8 bases. The V and J ends lost 5 bases and 7 bases, in that order; junction bases with no gene match: 10. Germline CDR1 is LGHDT and CDR2 is YNNKEL (reference sequence). The CDR3 sequence is 15 residues long. The CDR3 region is CASSKYLTGGQPQHF. CDR3 sequence (DNA): TGTGCCAGCAGCAAATACCTTACAGGGGGGCAGCCCCAGCATTTT.

The rearrangement links TRBV12-3 or TRBV12-4 to TRBJ2-1; D is unclear. The CDR3 spans 14 residues. Trimming removed 7 bases at V and 1 base at J, with 11 bases between. The CDR3 is CASTFSMSYNEQFF. The CDR3 DNA follows: TGTGCCAGCACCTTTAGCATGTCCTACAATGAGCAGTTCTTC.

Remarks on this clonotype: An end of the junction differs from the germline gene, which may be a read error. This chain uses TRBV7-7 with TRBJ2-1; D may be TRBD2 (6 bases). The CDR3 covers 18 residues. Per germline, CDR1 SSHAT and CDR2 FNYEAQ (reference sequence). The CDR3 sequence: CASSSSPFSWGEYNEQFF. The CDR3 DNA is TGTGCTAGCAGCTCCTCCCCGTTTAGCTGGGGGGAGTATAATGAGCAGTTCTTC.

This chain uses TRBV4-2 with TRBJ2-5; 11 bases line up with TRBD1. V shed 4 bases, J shed 5 bases, and the junction held 6 bases outside the gene matches. The germline V gene encodes CDR1 LGHNA and CDR2 YNFKEQ. This CDR3 has 15 amino acids. The chain's CDR3 is CASSRGQGAGETQYF. CDR3 nucleotide sequence: TGTGCCAGCAGCCGAGGACAGGGGGCGGGGGAGACCCAGTACTTC.

Many counts were recorded for this clonotype. V and J are TRBV6-5 and TRBJ1-6; tentative D call: TRBD1 (6 bases). The CDR3 is made up of 15 amino acids. The V gene's germline CDR1 is MNHEY and CDR2 SVGAGI. V was shortened by 4 bases and J by 10 bases, with 17 bases between the two germline ends. The CDR3 spells CASSFSQGRGSPLHF. The CDR3 coding sequence is TGTGCCAGCAGTTTTTCACAGGGAAGAGGCTCACCCCTCCACTTT.

This clonotype was found a few times. The CDR3 sequence: CASSLRVSGANVLTF. As DNA, the CDR3 is TGTGCCAGCAGTTTACGTGTCTCTGGGGCCAACGTCCTGACTTTC. V and J are TRBV12-3 or TRBV12-4 and TRBJ2-6; D not certain. CDR3 length equals 15 residues. The V end was cut by 2 bases, the J end by 0 bases, with 5 bases between.

The chain has TRBV7-2 and TRBJ1-5, with D possibly TRBD1 on 5 matching bases. This CDR3 has 16 residues. Trimming shortened V by 2 bases and J by 3 bases, and 14 bases separated the two germline ends. The germline gives CDR1 SGHTA, CDR2 FQGNSA. In nucleotides, the CDR3 is TGTGCCAGCAGCTTATCCGAGACAGTCATCAATCAGCCCCAGCATTTT. It yields the protein CASSLSETVINQPQHF.

This clonotype was observed a few times. The chain links TRBV9 to TRBJ2-3; D gene unclear. Germline CDR1 SGDLS, CDR2 YYNGEE. The CDR3 has 14 residues. V was shortened by 4 bases and J by 0 bases, with 9 bases between the two germline ends. DNA of the CDR3: TGTGCCAGCAGCTTAAAACCTAGCACAGATACGCAGTATTTT. Its protein product is CASSLKPSTDTQYF. The whole variable domain, remainder taken from reference TRBV9 and TRBJ2-3, is DSGVTQTPKHLITATGQRVTLRCSPRSGDLSVYWYQQSLDQGLQFLIQYYNGEERAKGNILERFSAQQFPDLHSELNLSSLELGDSALYFCASSLKPSTDTQYFGPGTRLTVL.

This clonotype came up many times. V usage is TRBV12-3 or TRBV12-4 and J usage is TRBJ1-1; TRBD1 is a possible D gene (6 bases). Trimming removed 3 bases from V and 3 bases from J, with 14 bases in between. This CDR3 is built from 15 residues. The CDR3 sequence: CASSLQGGTYTEAFF. The CDR3, as DNA: TGTGCCAGCAGTTTGCAGGGAGGGACATACACTGAAGCTTTCTTT.

Worth noting for this clonotype: At one boundary the junction diverges from the germline segment, which might be a read error. The V gene is TRBV6-1, the J gene TRBJ2-1; 10 bases match TRBD1. The germline V gene encodes CDR1 MNHNS and CDR2 SASEGT. The CDR3 contains 14 residues. CDR3 bases: TGTGCCAGCAACACGGGACAGGGGAACAATGAGCTGTTCTTC. Its translation is CASNTGQGNNELFF.

The genes are TRBV7-2 and TRBJ2-2; weak D call: TRBD2 (6 bases). CDR3 length: 15 residues. V lost 2 bases and J 5 bases, leaving 12 bases between the germline ends. Germline-derived CDR1 and CDR2 are SGHTA and FQGNSA. The CDR3 DNA reads TGTGCCAGCAGCTTATGGGCTAGCGAAACCGGGGAGCTGTTTTTT. Residues: CASSLWASETGELFF.

This rearrangement joins TRBV7-8 to TRBJ1-5; 11 nucleotides align to TRBD1. In germline, CDR1 is SGHVS, CDR2 FQNEAQ. V trimming: 0 bases; J trimming: 7 bases; junction bases outside the gene matches: 5. The CDR3 has 16 amino acids. The chain's CDR3 is CASSLANRDRGQPQHF. Written as DNA, the CDR3 is TGTGCCAGCAGCTTAGCTAACCGGGACAGGGGGCAGCCCCAGCATTTT.

This clonotype was seen a handful of times. The chain employs TRBV6-5 and TRBJ2-7; 9 nucleotides align to TRBD1. CDR1 is MNHEY, CDR2 SVGAGI, per germline. V lost 3 bases to trimming and J lost 1 base; unmatched junction nucleotides: 4. The CDR3 length is 15 residues. CDR3 sequence (DNA): TGTGCCAGCAGTTATGGCGGGACAGGGTCCTACGAGCAGTACTTC. This gives the protein CASSYGGTGSYEQYF.